These T cell receptor beta chains were read from a single sample in a study of human T cells and chemical hapten exposure. TCRdb processed the RACE reads anew with MiXCR; each CDR3 protein has one entry. The sample has fewer than 140,000 distinct CDR3 sequences, 9% to 15% seen once; the top ten hold around 1.7%. Here the sequenced sample was whole blood, taken in connection with sensitization to the hapten diphenylcyclopropenone (DPC). The receptors come from a woman between 45 and 60 years old with alopecia areata. Some clones in this sample may be carry-over from other donors' samples. CDR3s include the opening cysteine and the closing phenylalanine or tryptophan. The order of the fields is J gene, V gene, CDR3 protein.

j_call: TRBJ1-4; v_call: TRBV6-1; cdr3_aa: CASSEIGAANEKLFF
j_call: TRBJ1-2; v_call: TRBV29-1; cdr3_aa: CSVEVYGAWNYGYTF
j_call: TRBJ1-1; v_call: TRBV28; cdr3_aa: CASSSPPKRTEAFF
j_call: TRBJ2-4; v_call: TRBV11-2; cdr3_aa: CASSLGDSGAKNIQYF
j_call: TRBJ2-3; v_call: TRBV28; cdr3_aa: CASSRNPVGTGDQDTQYF
j_call: TRBJ1-5; v_call: TRBV7-9; cdr3_aa: CASSLGPGFNQPQHF
j_call: TRBJ2-7; v_call: TRBV6-1; cdr3_aa: CASSEAVRAAEQYF
j_call: TRBJ1-2; v_call: TRBV12-3/TRBV12-4; cdr3_aa: CASRPETGFGYTF
j_call: TRBJ1-1; v_call: TRBV7-6; cdr3_aa: CASSLMTNTEAFF
j_call: TRBJ2-5; v_call: TRBV5-6; cdr3_aa: CASSLFLIETQYF
j_call: TRBJ1-5; v_call: TRBV28; cdr3_aa: CASSFRANQPQHF
j_call: TRBJ2-3; v_call: TRBV6-5; cdr3_aa: CASSYPGDRSGGQYF
j_call: TRBJ2-4; v_call: TRBV28; cdr3_aa: CASSPGPPAAKNIQYF
j_call: TRBJ2-1; v_call: TRBV18; cdr3_aa: CASSLVAPTGYNEQFF
j_call: TRBJ2-4; v_call: TRBV3-1; cdr3_aa: CASSHRQGPEAKNIQYF
j_call: TRBJ2-3; v_call: TRBV20-1; cdr3_aa: CSARDPGQGSSDTQYF
j_call: TRBJ2-5; v_call: TRBV29-1; cdr3_aa: CSVAGLAAQETQYF
j_call: TRBJ2-3; v_call: TRBV5-1; cdr3_aa: CASSSTGPDTQYF
j_call: TRBJ1-5; v_call: TRBV4-1; cdr3_aa: CASSQGRSQPQHF
j_call: TRBJ1-5; v_call: TRBV20-1; cdr3_aa: CSASIISGHSNQPQHF
j_call: TRBJ2-1; v_call: TRBV5-1; cdr3_aa: CASSIGTDNEQFF
j_call: TRBJ1-2; v_call: TRBV12-3/TRBV12-4; cdr3_aa: CASSAPGHNYGYTF
j_call: TRBJ2-7; v_call: TRBV29-1; cdr3_aa: CSVEVSLSEQYF
j_call: TRBJ2-1; v_call: TRBV14; cdr3_aa: CASSQERRREADEQFF
j_call: TRBJ1-1; v_call: TRBV11-2; cdr3_aa: CASTQGRSYTEAFF
j_call: TRBJ1-1; v_call: TRBV7-2; cdr3_aa: CASSLGGPEEAFF
j_call: TRBJ2-1; v_call: TRBV6-1; cdr3_aa: CASTSAGLAGHNEQFF
j_call: TRBJ1-5; v_call: TRBV18; cdr3_aa: CASSPLDGNQPQHF
j_call: TRBJ1-4; v_call: TRBV14; cdr3_aa: CASSPRPVNEKLFF
j_call: TRBJ2-3; v_call: TRBV4-1; cdr3_aa: CASSSGSLPDTQYF
j_call: TRBJ2-3; v_call: TRBV12-3/TRBV12-4; cdr3_aa: CVSSLGLFTDTQYF